This TCR beta chain was captured by sequencing in a study of blood T cell repertoires in COVID-19 (dated by TCRdb to 2020 to 2021). The study in broad terms: The collaborator samples originated in the United States, Italy and Spain and spanned the acute and convalescent phases of COVID-19. The material from the prospective study consisted of cDNA or gDNA derived from T cells, B-cell-depleted T cells, or PBMCs. The dataset comprised deeply sampled blood TCRbeta repertoires from subjects exposed to, actively infected with, or recovered from COVID-19. A freely available public database, intended as a resource for researchers studying the immune response to SARS-CoV-2, is where the repertoires were released. The samples were drawn from two sources: the first 160 participants of the ongoing ImmuneRACE study, and 1,000 to 1,500 subjects contributed by 6 global collaborators. Sample metadata almost always included a de-identified subject ID, COVID-19 status, age in years and sex. Where available, HLA class I and class II types were taken from metadata supplied by the sample provider and were not determined by assay-based typing.

The immunoSEQ Assay, a bias-controlled multiplex PCR, was used to amplify TCRbeta CDR3 regions from genomic DNA. The authors' analysis ran thus. Nucleated cell counts per sample were estimated from amplification of reference gene primers within the assay. To quantify the absolute abundance of each unique TCRbeta CDR3 rearrangement, sequence reads were collapsed and filtered. Productive Simpson clonality was computed per sample as the square root of Simpson's diversity index over productive rearrangements. TCRdb re-hosts the immuneACCESS table, in-frame sequences only. Its copies lack some clones; in the studies checked, an unresolved V gene accounts for under half of them, and the cause for the rest is not known. That table is the source of V, J and clone size, and D and trimming were worked out from the DNA. Within this sample are hundreds of thousands of clones, with about 85% of them counted one time only. The ten largest clones represent roughly 3% of the sample.

On the study overall, not on this receptor specifically: How much clinical and demographic metadata was included differed by source and by participant, and the metadata was provided uncurated.

In regard to this clone: It lacks a known antigen. Nothing much larger sits one base from this clone, and base qualities are not available.

The collaborating institutions used their own protocols to collect whole blood in K2EDTA tubes. Collaborator samples were shipped for TCRbeta analysis as frozen whole blood, isolated PBMCs, or DNA extracted from either sample type. CDR1 and CDR2, per the germline V gene, are SGDLS and YYNGEE. Counted from cysteine to phenylalanine, this CDR3 has 15 amino acids. The only DNA kept is the CDR3, 45 bases in frame from the first base. V lost 3 bases and J lost 7 bases, and the count of bases not matched to a germline gene is 2. The chain employs TRBV9 and TRBJ2-1, with 15 junctional bases fitting TRBD2. What was sequenced was peripheral blood. This sequence was found in a man aged 18-30 years with active or convalescent COVID-19. The bases are TGTGCCAGCAGCGAGGGGACTAGCGGGAGGAATGAGCAGTTCTTC. Translated, it gives CASSEGTSGRNEQFF.